What follows are 19 T cell receptor beta chains derived from one specimen sequenced in a study of blood T cell repertoires in COVID-19. Only in-frame clones appear in the TCRdb table, and some are missing; sequencing was by immunoSEQ multiplex PCR. Of approximately 300,000 clones detected, about 87% appear once; the ten largest clones hold 3% to 4.5%. The sample was peripheral blood. Receptors were obtained from a woman between 40 and 55 years old with acute or convalescent COVID-19.

This clone appeared once. This chain joins TRBV5-1 and TRBJ2-5; 7 bases agree with TRBD1. Germline lookup yields CDR1 SGHRS and CDR2 YFSETQ. Losses at the gene ends were 4 bases for V and 5 bases for J; bases not matched to a gene: 11. This CDR3 is built from 15 residues. This CDR3 reads CASSQDTGVGETQYF. Written as DNA, the CDR3 is TGCGCCAGCAGCCAAGACACAGGGGTGGGTGAGACCCAGTACTTC.

This clone has a handful of counts. The CDR3 loop reads CASSFSRGRTEAFF. The CDR3 DNA reads as TGTGCCAGCAGCTTTAGCAGGGGAAGGACTGAAGCTTTCTTT. The V gene is TRBV7-2, the J gene TRBJ1-1; D might be TRBD1 (6 bases). Trimming removed 3 bases at V and 5 bases at J, with 13 bases between. This CDR3 is built from 14 residues. The germline V gene has CDR1 SGHTA and CDR2 FQGNSA.

The chain combines TRBV7-2 with TRBJ2-7, with D maybe TRBD1 (6 bases). Between the trimmed V and J ends, which lost 1 base and 2 bases, there was a span of 9 bases. Germline loops: CDR1 SGHTA, CDR2 FQGNSA. This CDR3 is 14 amino acids long. The CDR3 is CASSLGEGAYEQYV. The CDR3 DNA reads as TGTGCCAGCAGCTTAGGTGAGGGGGCCTACGAGCAGTACGTC.

The chain has TRBV27 and TRBJ1-3; D possibly corresponds to TRBD1 (5 bases). CDR3 length: 14 amino acids. Germline V CDR1 and CDR2: MNHEY, SMNVEV (reference sequence). Trimming cost V 6 bases and J 0 bases, with 9 bases left between them. The DNA for the CDR3 is TGTGCCAGCAGGGGGGGAGGCTCTGGAAACACCATATATTTT. It encodes CASRGGGSGNTIYF.

The chain carries TRBV4-2 and TRBJ1-6, with D maybe TRBD1 (6 bases). Trimming pared 0 bases from V and 7 bases from J, leaving 19 bases between. The CDR3 length is 18 residues. From germline, CDR1 is LGHNA and CDR2 YNFKEQ. CDR3 nucleotides: TGTGCCAGCAGCCAAGAGGGATCGGACAGACGAGGCAATTCACCCCTCCACTTT. Amino acids: CASSQEGSDRRGNSPLHF.

The J gene is TRBJ1-6, the V gene TRBV27, with D tentatively TRBD1 (6 bases). V was shortened by 0 bases and J by 10 bases, with 16 bases between the two germline ends. The CDR3 is made up of 16 amino acids. Germline V gene data show CDR1 as MNHEY and CDR2 as SMNVEV (reference sequence). CDR3 DNA sequence: TGTGCCAGCAGTTTATCGGGGGGGGGCCAAAGGTCACCCCTCCACTTT. As protein: CASSLSGGGQRSPLHF.

V usage is TRBV5-1 and J usage is TRBJ2-2, with D maybe TRBD2 (6 bases). The ends were cut back, 4 bases at V and 4 bases at J, with 17 bases in the middle. In germline, CDR1 is SGHRS, CDR2 YFSETQ. This CDR3 contains 16 residues. Here the CDR3 DNA reads TGCGCCAGCAGCGGAGGGACGTCTGGGGGCACCGGGGAGCTGTTTTTT. Its translation: CASSGGTSGGTGELFF.

This clone was counted once. The chain has TRBV5-6 and TRBJ1-2; 9 bases align to TRBD1. CDR3 length equals 14 residues. V lost 4 bases, J lost 6 bases, and 7 bases stayed unmatched. Germline-derived CDR1 and CDR2 are SGHDT and YYEEEE. The CDR3 is CASSGRTGAHGYTF. In DNA, the CDR3 is TGTGCCAGCAGCGGACGGACAGGGGCTCATGGCTACACCTTC.

The genes are TRBV11-2 and TRBJ2-3, with 12 bases lining up with TRBD2. Germline-derived CDR1 and CDR2 are SGHAT and FQNNGV. The V gene end was trimmed by 3 bases and the J gene end by 2 bases; junction bases not matched to a gene: 6. There are 17 residues in the CDR3. Here the CDR3 reads CASSLWLAGGYTDTQYF. The CDR3 DNA is TGTGCCAGCAGCTTGTGGCTAGCGGGGGGGTACACAGATACGCAGTATTTT. Drawing the rest from reference TRBV11-2 and TRBJ2-3, the complete variable domain is EAGVAQSPRYKIIEKRQSVAFWCNPISGHATLYWYQQILGQGPKLLIQFQNNGVVDDSQLPKDRFSAERLKGVDSTLKIQPAKLEDSAVYLCASSLWLAGGYTDTQYFGPGTRLTVL.

The chain links TRBV15 to TRBJ2-4; D perhaps matches TRBD2 (6 bases). Germline V gene data show CDR1 as LNHNV and CDR2 as YYDKDF (reference sequence). V lost 1 base and J lost 13, with 14 bases in between. The CDR3 is 13 residues long. The CDR3 DNA reads TGTGCCACCAGCAGAGGGGGAGGCAGGCTACAGTACTTC. Translation: CATSRGGGRLQYF.

The chain uses TRBV9 and TRBJ1-2; TRBD1 is a possible D gene (5 bases). CDR1 SGDLS and CDR2 YYNGEE come from the germline V gene. V was shortened by 0 bases and J by 0 bases, with 12 bases between the two germline ends. CDR3 length: 16 residues. This CDR3 reads CASSVGTSLANYGYTF. The DNA of the CDR3 is TGTGCCAGCAGCGTAGGGACAAGCTTAGCTAACTATGGCTACACCTTC.

The chain combines TRBV12-3 or TRBV12-4 with TRBJ2-2; D gene uncertain. The CDR3 contains 13 residues. V shed 8 bases and J shed 8 bases, with 15 bases lying between them. In DNA, the CDR3 is TGTGCCAGCCTTGGCGCCCGGAGTGGGGAGCTGTTTTTT. Translation: CASLGARSGELFF.

This chain links TRBV28 with TRBJ1-4, with D tentatively TRBD1 (5 bases). V dropped 5 bases and J dropped 4 bases, with 14 bases sitting between them. The CDR3 length is 15 residues. Germline CDR1 reads MDHEN; CDR2 reads SYDVKM. Here the CDR3 DNA reads TGTGCCAGCAGTGACCTAGGGGCCCGTAATGAAAAACTGTTTTTT. Its protein product is CASSDLGARNEKLFF.

The gene calls are TRBV7-3 and TRBJ2-3; TRBD2 matches 10 bases. The germline V gene has CDR1 SGHTA and CDR2 FQGTGA. V was clipped by 5 bases and J by 0 bases; unmatched bases: 11. This CDR3 spans 18 amino acids. CDR3 DNA sequence: TGTGCCAGCAGCACCCTTAGCGGGGGGCCGTCGAGCACAGATACGCAGTATTTT. It specifies CASSTLSGGPSSTDTQYF.

The chain recombines TRBV11-2 with TRBJ1-3; 9 bases are a match to TRBD1. The J segment lost 3 bases and the V segment lost 6 bases, leaving 12 bases of the junction unmatched. The V gene's germline CDR1 is SGHAT and CDR2 FQNNGV. This CDR3 contains 17 residues. CDR3 coding DNA: TGTGCCAGCAGAACCACAGGGGGCGATCTCCTTGGAAACACCATATATTTT. Translating it yields CASRTTGGDLLGNTIYF.

The sample holds one count of this clone. The chain uses TRBV27 and TRBJ1-6; TRBD1 matches at 8 bases. CDR1 and CDR2 (germline): MNHEY, SMNVEV (reference sequence). CDR3 length: 16 residues. Trimming removed 6 bases from V and 5 bases from J; junction bases left unmatched: 9. CDR3 sequence reads: CASSSGQGNDNSPLHF. CDR3 sequence (DNA): TGTGCCAGCAGCTCTGGACAGGGTAACGATAATTCACCCCTCCACTTT.

The chain joins TRBV11-2 to TRBJ1-1, with TRBD1 matching over 11 bases. The CDR3 contains 17 residues. Germline CDR1 is SGHAT and CDR2 is FQNNGV. V lost 5 bases, J lost 0 bases, and 8 bases stayed unmatched. CDR3 coding DNA: TGTGCCAGCAGCCTGGGACAGGGGGGAATTTTGAACACTGAAGCTTTCTTT. It specifies CASSLGQGGILNTEAFF.

This clone was detected only once. The rearrangement joins TRBV3-1 (or the pseudogene TRBV3-2) to TRBJ1-6; weak D call: TRBD1 (5 bases). V was trimmed by 1 base and J by 10 bases, leaving 11 bases between them. Germline CDR1 and CDR2: LGHDT and YNNKEL (reference sequence). This CDR3 comprises 14 residues. The chain's CDR3 is CASSQGRENSPLHF. As DNA, the CDR3 is TGTGCCAGCAGCCAAGGCAGGGAAAACTCACCCCTCCACTTT.

This chain connects TRBV7-9 to TRBJ1-4; weak D call: TRBD1 (5 bases). The CDR3 spans 18 residues. Germline V gene sequence: CDR1 SEHNR, CDR2 FQNEAQ (reference sequence). V lost 0 bases to trimming and J lost 4 bases, with 18 bases between them. CDR3 DNA sequence: TGTGCCAGCAGCTTAGCGCAGGGCGGCCTAATTCTTAATGAAAAACTGTTTTTT. This codes for CASSLAQGGLILNEKLFF.